The sequence of this TCR beta chain was determined in a study of molecular identifiers for immune sequencing clone quantification. Sorted cells numbering roughly 20,000 to 1,000,000, with 10%, 30% or 50% RNA, yielded the naive CD8 libraries. Note on this clonotype: The target antigen is unknown. A much larger clone sits a single nucleotide away, making a read error possible.

This CDR3 has 14 amino acids. Germline values: CDR1 MNHEY, CDR2 SVGEGT. General study points: Researchers reportedly could pick up spiked Jurkat TCR RNA from one cell mixed into some 1 million naive cells.

Listed TCR primers and previously described methods were used for bulk TCR libraries. MiXCR was run by TCRdb on the PCR reads, yielding one entry per CDR3 protein. The data show 600,000 to 650,000 distinct CDR3 sequences, 20% seen once. This sequence originates from a human donor in good health. Some libraries in this study had Jurkat cell RNA spiked in. J is TRBJ2-5 and V is TRBV6-2 or TRBV6-3, with D uncertain. The sample was naive CD8+ T cells from blood, with Jurkat cell RNA spiked in. The sample's subset: FACS-sorted CD8+CD4-CCR7+CD45RA+ naive T cells. The DNA for the CDR3 is TGTGTCAGCAGTTACTCCGGGTTACAAGAGACCCAGTACTTC. Its translation: CVSSYSGLQETQYF.